A single sample is the source of the 24 T cell receptor beta chains below, sequenced in a study of cytomegalovirus exposure and HLA in healthy donors. It was with 60 Vbeta and 13 Jbeta primers that the PCR ran. Clones were sequenced by immunoSEQ multiplex PCR, and TCRdb holds only the in-frame ones, with some missing. In the table there are about 160,000 clones, around 78% of which are singletons. The sequenced sample was PBMCs. The receptors originated from a woman between 35 and 50 years old in good health and CMV-seronegative.

The DNA of the CDR3 is TGTGCCAGCAGCCCGGGACAGCTAAAGGGCTATGGCTACACCTTC. Amino acids: CASSPGQLKGYGYTF. This chain joins TRBV7-2 and TRBJ1-2, with TRBD1 matching over 7 bases. The V and J ends lost 5 bases and 4 bases, in that order; junction bases with no gene match: 10. CDR3 length equals 15 residues. Germline CDR1 SGHTA, CDR2 FQGNSA.

The chain joins TRBV5-1 to TRBJ1-4; 8 nucleotides match TRBD1. This CDR3 is built from 15 residues. Germline CDR1 reads SGHRS; CDR2 reads YFSETQ. J lost 7 bases, V lost 2 bases, and 7 bases had no gene match. The CDR3 reads CASSFTGGRGEKLFF. In DNA, the CDR3 is TGCGCCAGCAGCTTTACAGGGGGTAGAGGTGAAAAACTGTTTTTT.

The V gene is TRBV6-5, the J gene TRBJ2-1; D perhaps matches TRBD1 (6 bases). Germline CDR1 reads MNHEY; CDR2 reads SVGAGI. CDR3 length equals 14 residues. The germline V and J ends were trimmed by 5 bases and 9 bases, with 17 bases remaining between them. The CDR3 reads CASSRLWTDVEQFF. CDR3 sequence (DNA): TGTGCCAGCAGTCGTCTCTGGACAGACGTTGAGCAGTTCTTC.

This clone was seen a handful of times. The genes are TRBV29-1 and TRBJ1-1; tentatively, D is TRBD1 (6 bases). CDR3 size: 14 residues. Trimming cost V 5 bases and J 0 bases, with 13 bases left between them. The germline V gene encodes CDR1 SQVTM and CDR2 ANQGSEA. In DNA, the CDR3 is TGCAGCGTTTGGGGGCGGCAAATGAACACTGAAGCTTTCTTT. It yields the protein CSVWGRQMNTEAFF.

This clone was counted between two and nine times. The J gene is TRBJ1-1, the V gene TRBV4-1; no reliable D call. The CDR3 has 16 residues. V was pared by 1 base and J by 0 bases, with 12 bases between. Per germline, CDR1 MGHRA and CDR2 YSYEKL. The CDR3 reads CASSQVLQTLNTEAFF. CDR3 in DNA: TGCGCCAGCAGCCAAGTCTTGCAGACACTGAACACTGAAGCTTTCTTT.

The V call is TRBV2, the J call TRBJ2-1; TRBD1 aligns across 7 bases. Trimming removed 2 bases from V and 2 bases from J; junction bases left unmatched: 3. From germline, CDR1 is SNHLY and CDR2 FYNNEI. This CDR3 region has 15 residues. CDR3 nucleotide sequence: TGTGCCAGCAGTGAAACCGGGACAGCCTACAATGAGCAGTTCTTC. Its protein product is CASSETGTAYNEQFF.

V usage is TRBV6-5 and J usage is TRBJ2-7; 8 nucleotides match TRBD1. CDR1 and CDR2 from the germline V gene are MNHEY and SVGAGI. The CDR3 consists of 14 residues. Trimming removed 6 bases from V and 3 bases from J; junction bases left unmatched: 7. The CDR3 is CASRGTGTRYEQYF. The DNA of the CDR3 is TGTGCCAGCAGGGGGACAGGTACCCGCTACGAGCAGTACTTC.

The CDR3 region is CSVFKQGTEAFF. DNA for the CDR3: TGCAGCGTTTTTAAACAGGGGACTGAAGCTTTCTTT. The chain employs TRBV29-1 and TRBJ1-1; TRBD1 agrees at 7 bases. With V trimmed by 5 bases and J by 5 bases, 5 bases remained unmatched. Germline V gene data show CDR1 as SQVTM and CDR2 as ANQGSEA. The CDR3 contains 12 residues.

The chain is built from TRBV27 and TRBJ1-4; no reliable D call. The CDR3 covers 14 residues. CDR1 and CDR2 from the germline V gene are MNHEY and SMNVEV (reference sequence). V shed 7 bases and J shed 0 bases, with 9 bases lying between them. Written as DNA, the CDR3 is TGTGCCAGCACCAACTTTGCAACTAATGAAAAACTGTTTTTT. Protein sequence: CASTNFATNEKLFF.

This clone turned up a few times. This rearrangement joins TRBV18 to TRBJ1-1, with D perhaps TRBD1 (6 bases). Germline V lookup: CDR1 KGHSH, CDR2 LQKENI. Trimming left V 9 bases short and J 4 bases short, with 21 bases between. This CDR3 has 15 residues. CDR3 sequence reads: CASSDPIYRVTEAFF. The CDR3 DNA sequence: TGTGCCAGTTCCGACCCTATTTACAGGGTCACTGAAGCTTTCTTT.

J is TRBJ2-1 and V is TRBV2; 9 nucleotides line up with TRBD1. This CDR3 is 16 amino acids long. The junction had 8 bases not matched to a gene; V was cut back by 6 bases and J by 2 bases. CDR1 and CDR2 (germline): SNHLY, FYNNEI. In DNA, the CDR3 is TGTGCCAGCAGAAAACAGGGGGCTCTCACCTACAATGAGCAGTTCTTC. Its translation: CASRKQGALTYNEQFF.

The chain uses TRBV6-1 and TRBJ1-5, with D uncertain. V lost 3 bases and J lost 0, with 9 bases in between. This CDR3 has 15 amino acids. Germline V gene lookup returns CDR1 MNHNS and CDR2 SASEGT. The CDR3 region has the DNA TGTGCCAGCAGTGAGATGGACTATAGCAATCAGCCCCAGCATTTT. This translates into CASSEMDYSNQPQHF.

The rearrangement uses TRBV11-3 and TRBJ2-3, with TRBD1 matching over 9 bases. The CDR3 loop spans 13 amino acids. J lost 2 bases, V lost 8 bases, and 2 bases had no gene match. CDR1 SGHNT and CDR2 YENEEA come from the germline V gene. The CDR3 sequence: CASRDRVTDTQYF. CDR3 DNA sequence: TGTGCCAGCCGGGACAGGGTCACAGATACGCAGTATTTT.

The genes are TRBV18 and TRBJ2-7, with D perhaps matching TRBD1 (5 bases). From germline, CDR1 is KGHSH and CDR2 LQKENI. This CDR3 has 15 residues. V lost 2 bases and J lost 0, with 11 bases in between. CDR3 nucleotide sequence: TGTGCCAGCTCACCAAAGCAGGGTTCCTCCTACGAGCAGTACTTC. This codes for CASSPKQGSSYEQYF.

About this clone itself: At the DNA level, this CDR3 is encoded by other sequences in the same sample as well. The chain's CDR3 is CASSSSETQYF. The CDR3 DNA sequence: TGCGCCAGCAGCTCTTCAGAGACCCAGTACTTC. The V gene is TRBV5-1, the J gene TRBJ2-5; no definite D call. Germline lookup yields CDR1 SGHRS and CDR2 YFSETQ. The CDR3 consists of 11 residues. V gave up 3 bases and J gave up 4 bases, with 4 bases separating them.

This sequence joins TRBV19 and TRBJ2-6, with a possible D match to TRBD1 (6 bases). Looked up from germline, CDR1 is LNHDA and CDR2 is SQIVND (reference sequence). The CDR3 loop spans 18 amino acids. Trimming took 1 base from V and 1 from J, leaving 14 bases between them. The CDR3 nucleotides read TGTGCCAGTAGTATAGGGGGCAGGGGCCCTTCTGGGGCCAACGTCCTGACTTTC. It specifies CASSIGGRGPSGANVLTF. The full variable domain, its missing parts supplied by reference TRBV19 and TRBJ2-6, is DGGITQSPKYLFRKEGQNVTLSCEQNLNHDAMYWYRQDPGQGLRLIYYSQIVNDFQKGDIAEGYSVSREKKESFPLTVTSAQKNPTAFYLCASSIGGRGPSGANVLTFGAGSRLTVL.

Only a few counts were recorded for this clone. The rearrangement uses TRBV21-1 and TRBJ1-6; the table's D call of TRBD1 was not tested on the DNA. TRBV21-1 is flagged as a pseudogene. The CDR3 has 15 residues. CDR3 residues: CASSKAAGKKSPLHF. The CDR3 DNA follows: TGTGCCAGCAGCAAAGCGGCAGGGAAGAAATCACCCCTCCACTTT.

The chain joins TRBV5-8 to TRBJ2-7; 8 positions match TRBD1. CDR3 length equals 13 residues. Germline trimming cut 6 bases from V and 6 bases from J; bases unmatched to any gene: 8. Germline V gene data show CDR1 as SGHTS and CDR2 as YDEGEE. CDR3 nucleotides: TGTGCCAGCAACCCTGTTGACAGGGGCGAGCAGTACTTC. Its protein is CASNPVDRGEQYF.

This clone was counted only a few times. This rearrangement joins TRBV19 to TRBJ1-2; tentative D call: TRBD1 (6 bases). Per the germline V gene, CDR1 is LNHDA and CDR2 is SQIVND (reference sequence). V was cut by 4 bases and J by 6 bases, with 12 bases left in between. The CDR3 runs 13 residues. CDR3 bases: TGTGCCAGTAGTACTAACAGGGATCATGGCTACACCTTC. It is translated as CASSTNRDHGYTF.

The chain combines TRBV5-1 with TRBJ1-1; 8 positions match TRBD1. V shed 3 bases and J 1 base; nucleotides not matched to a gene: 2. Germline loops: CDR1 SGHRS, CDR2 YFSETQ. The CDR3 is 14 residues long. For the CDR3, the DNA is TGCGCCAGCAGCTCGGGGACAGGGAACACTGAAGCTTTCTTT. This encodes CASSSGTGNTEAFF.

This rearrangement joins TRBV6-1 to TRBJ1-1; maybe TRBD1 (6 bases). Trimming left V 3 bases short and J 5 bases short, with 16 bases between. Germline V gene sequence: CDR1 MNHNS, CDR2 SASEGT. The CDR3 runs 15 residues. In nucleotides, the CDR3 is TGTGCCAGCAGTGACCCCGGGGGGGCTCGGACTGAAGCTTTCTTT. Protein sequence: CASSDPGGARTEAFF.

The chain uses TRBV2 and TRBJ1-5, with 10 bases lining up with TRBD1. CDR1 is SNHLY, CDR2 FYNNEI, per germline. There are 14 residues in the CDR3. The J segment lost 5 bases and the V segment lost 6 bases, leaving 4 bases of the junction unmatched. In nucleotides, the CDR3 is TGTGCCAGCAGGGACGGGACAGGGGATCAGCCCCAGCATTTT. It specifies CASRDGTGDQPQHF.

V is TRBV19 and J is TRBJ1-5; D perhaps matches TRBD1 (6 bases). The germline gives CDR1 LNHDA, CDR2 SQIVND (reference sequence). The ends were cut back, 6 bases at V and 4 bases at J, with 10 bases in the middle. There are 13 residues in the CDR3. The CDR3 nucleotides read TGTGCCAGTAGACCCACAGGGAATCAGCCCCAGCATTTT. Its protein product is CASRPTGNQPQHF.

Points on this clone: Other DNA sequences in the same sample also yield this CDR3. The chain combines TRBV2 with TRBJ2-7; D perhaps matches TRBD1 (5 bases). The CDR3 contains 14 residues. From germline, CDR1 is SNHLY and CDR2 FYNNEI. Trimming took off 6 bases at V and 1 base at J, with 13 bases between the two ends. The CDR3 DNA is TGTGCCAGCAGCGAGCAGGGCGAATCCTACGAGCAGTACTTC. Translation gives CASSEQGESYEQYF.